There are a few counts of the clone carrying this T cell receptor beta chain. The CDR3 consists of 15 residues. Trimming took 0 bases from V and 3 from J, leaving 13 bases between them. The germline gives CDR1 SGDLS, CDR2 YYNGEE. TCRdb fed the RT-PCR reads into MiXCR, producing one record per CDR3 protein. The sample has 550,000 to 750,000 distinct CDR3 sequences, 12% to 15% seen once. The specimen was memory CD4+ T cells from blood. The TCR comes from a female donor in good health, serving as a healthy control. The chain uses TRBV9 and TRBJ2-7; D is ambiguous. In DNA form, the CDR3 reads TGTGCCAGCAGCGTAGAATCGGGCCAAATCTACGAGCAGTACTTC. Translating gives CASSVESGQIYEQYF.